Reported below is one T cell receptor (beta chain). Methods used by the authors: Scientists estimated how many nucleated cells there were by amplifying reference gene primers. TCRdb's table, derived via immunoSEQ multiplex PCR, lists solely in-frame clones and lacks some. For V, J and clone size, that table is used; D and trimming come from the DNA. This sample has 200,000 to 300,000 clones; around four fifths occur once, and the top ten carry 4% to 4.5%. This sample was included in a study of blood T cell repertoires in COVID-19. The germline V gene encodes CDR1 SQVTM and CDR2 ANQGSEA. This CDR3 comprises 15 residues. J gave up 0 bases and V 3 bases, and 7 bases lay outside the gene matches.

This chain connects TRBV29-1 to TRBJ2-5; 7 nucleotides agree with TRBD1. This clonotype was obtained from a man aged 55-75 years with acute or convalescent COVID-19. Sequenced sample: peripheral blood. CDR3 amino acids: CSVEDGQEYQETQYF. The DNA of the CDR3 is TGCAGCGTTGAGGATGGACAGGAGTACCAAGAGACCCAGTACTTC.